The rows below give T cell receptor beta chains drawn from one sample of a study of T-cell reconstitution after alpha-beta-depleted transplantation in children. MiXCR, applied by TCRdb to the PCR reads, yields one record per CDR3 protein. The table shows about 340,000 distinct CDR3 sequences, with 10% occurring only once. Sample: PBMCs from the stem cell graft donor, taken from the stem cell graft. Receptors were obtained from a human donor who donated a stem cell graft to a child with acute lymphoblastic leukemia. CDR3s include the opening cysteine and the closing phenylalanine or tryptophan. The order of the fields is J gene, D gene, V gene, clone size, CDR3 protein, CDR3 DNA. D genes are given only for firm matches. The size entry is marked missing in some rows and otherwise reads once, few, many or a size class.

TRBJ2-1,TRBD2,TRBV20-1,few,CSASPGTSESEQFF,TGCAGTGCTAGCCCCGGGACTAGCGAGAGTGAGCAGTTCTTC
TRBJ2-1,TRBD2,TRBV6-1,NA,CASSPAGVYNEQFF,TGTGCCAGCAGTCCAGCGGGAGTATACAATGAGCAGTTCTTC
TRBJ2-7,NA,TRBV7-6,few,CASSPLNSYEQYF,TGTGCCAGCAGCCCATTAAACTCCTACGAGCAGTACTTC
TRBJ1-1,NA,TRBV6-1,many,CASREGHEAFF,TGTGCCAGCAGAGAAGGACATGAAGCTTTCTTT
TRBJ2-5,TRBD1,TRBV5-1,NA,CASSSASVRQGEETQYF,TGCGCCAGCAGCTCGGCCTCTGTTCGACAGGGTGAAGAGACCCAGTACTTC
TRBJ1-4,NA,TRBV18,NA,CASSPERTEGGKLFF,TGTGCCAGCTCACCAGAGCGGACAGAGGGCGGAAAACTGTTTTTT
TRBJ2-3,NA,TRBV5-1,few,CASSGGISDTQYF,TGCGCCAGCAGCGGGGGAATTTCAGATACGCAGTATTTT
TRBJ2-5,NA,TRBV9,few,CASSERTGETQYF,TGTGCCAGCAGCGAGAGAACCGGGGAGACCCAGTACTTC
TRBJ2-7,TRBD2,TRBV6-2/TRBV6-3,NA,CASSPPGTSGLYEQYF,TGTGCCAGCAGTCCACCCGGGACTAGCGGCCTCTACGAGCAGTACTTC
TRBJ2-1,TRBD2,TRBV4-1,few,CASSPRGSGERYNEQFF,TGCGCCAGCAGCCCCCGGGGTAGCGGGGAACGCTACAATGAGCAGTTCTTC
TRBJ1-1,NA,TRBV30,NA,CAWSLDRQVGGTEAFF,TGTGCCTGGAGTCTCGACAGGCAAGTTGGAGGCACTGAAGCTTTCTTT
TRBJ1-2,TRBD1,TRBV7-9,few,CASSVEQGAVYGYTF,TGTGCCAGCAGCGTCGAACAGGGGGCAGTATATGGCTACACCTTC
TRBJ2-1,TRBD2,TRBV11-1,NA,CASSPTEPREASRNEQFF,TGTGCCAGCAGCCCCACGGAACCGCGGGAGGCATCCAGGAATGAGCAGTTCTTC
TRBJ1-3,TRBD1,TRBV29-1,NA,CSVEGLRDSPGNTIYF,TGCAGCGTTGAAGGACTACGGGACAGTCCAGGAAACACCATATATTTT
TRBJ1-1,TRBD1,TRBV19,few,CASSKRTGTLNTEAFF,TGTGCCAGTAGTAAGAGGACAGGTACTTTGAACACTGAAGCTTTCTTT
TRBJ2-3,NA,TRBV5-1,NA,CASSLYGRSTDTQYF,TGCGCCAGCAGCTTGTACGGGCGGAGCACAGATACGCAGTATTTT
TRBJ2-1,TRBD2,TRBV6-2/TRBV6-3,few,CASSPSRSGRYNEQFF,TGTGCCAGCAGCCCCTCTCGGAGCGGGAGATACAATGAGCAGTTCTTC
TRBJ2-1,NA,TRBV2,NA,CASSDGRENEQFF,TGTGCCAGCAGTGATGGCAGGGAAAATGAGCAGTTCTTC
TRBJ2-3,NA,TRBV20-1,many,CSANDRLVTQYF,TGCAGTGCCAACGACCGACTGGTTACGCAGTATTTT
TRBJ2-6,NA,TRBV7-2,NA,CASSGVSGANVLTF,TGTGCCAGCTCAGGCGTGTCTGGGGCCAACGTCCTGACTTTC
TRBJ2-1,TRBD2,TRBV11-2,NA,CASTIIRLAEYNEQFF,TGTGCCAGCACCATAATACGTCTAGCGGAGTACAATGAGCAGTTCTTC
TRBJ2-1,TRBD2,TRBV24-1,NA,CATPRREGCYYNEQFF,TGTGCCACTCCCAGGCGGGAGGGCTGCTACTACAATGAGCAGTTCTTC
TRBJ2-2,NA,TRBV7-9,many,CASSFSRTVDVTGELFF,TGTGCCAGCAGCTTCTCGCGGACGGTCGACGTCACCGGGGAGCTGTTTTTT
TRBJ2-1,NA,TRBV20-1,few,CSVRLVGNEQFF,TGCAGTGTCAGACTAGTGGGCAATGAGCAGTTCTTC
TRBJ2-7,NA,TRBV28,NA,CASSFTRAGPYEQYF,TGTGCCAGCAGTTTCACCAGGGCGGGGCCCTACGAGCAGTACTTC
TRBJ1-2,NA,TRBV7-2,NA,CASSLGYGGQINYGYTF,TGTGCCAGCAGCTTAGGATATGGTGGACAGATTAACTATGGCTACACCTTC
TRBJ2-3,TRBD2,TRBV11-2,few,CASSLGVVAAGDTDTQYF,TGTGCCAGCAGCTTAGGCGTGGTGGCAGCGGGGGACACAGATACGCAGTATTTT
TRBJ2-7,TRBD1,TRBV7-3,few,CASSRGDREYGEQYF,TGTGCCAGCAGCCGGGGGGACAGGGAATACGGCGAGCAGTACTTC
TRBJ2-6,NA,TRBV7-3,NA,CASSSPRAGGKSSGANVLTF,TGTGCCAGCAGCTCCCCCAGAGCAGGGGGGAAAAGCTCTGGGGCCAACGTCCTGACTTTC
TRBJ1-1,NA,TRBV19,NA,CASSIVPAVNTEAFF,TGTGCCAGTAGTATCGTCCCAGCGGTGAACACTGAAGCTTTCTTT
TRBJ2-7,TRBD1,TRBV29-1,few,CSVPGTGSEQYF,TGCAGCGTCCCCGGGACAGGGTCCGAGCAGTACTTC
TRBJ2-3,NA,TRBV7-2,NA,CASSLHAPSGVDTQYF,TGTGCCAGCAGCTTACACGCGCCATCTGGGGTAGATACGCAGTATTTT
TRBJ2-5,NA,TRBV29-1,NA,CSGVGDQETQYF,TGCAGCGGCGTGGGAGACCAAGAGACCCAGTACTTC
TRBJ2-5,NA,TRBV20-1,NA,CSARQQETQYF,TGCAGTGCTAGACAGCAAGAGACCCAGTACTTC
TRBJ2-7,NA,TRBV20-1,NA,CSAIRTGRGEQYF,TGCAGTGCTATCCGGACGGGTCGGGGCGAGCAGTACTTC